Detailed here is one TCR beta chain. Antigen unknown. Amplification used 60 Vbeta primers and 13 Jbeta primers. Data came from immunoSEQ multiplex PCR; TCRdb stores just in-frame clones and leaves some out. This sample carries over 80,000 clones, roughly 74% of them seen once, and the ten largest clones take over 12%. The data were taken from a study of cytomegalovirus exposure and HLA in healthy donors. Trimming removed 0 bases at V and 2 bases at J, with 13 bases between. The CDR3 contains 16 residues. In germline, CDR1 is LGHNA, CDR2 YNFKEQ. Points from the study as a whole: Later analysis showed most CMV-associated TCR beta chains appearing HLA-restricted. Most TCR sequences were uncommon, yet certain public TCRs appeared in many donors. In a later analysis, at a false discovery rate of 0.05, 16,951 TCR beta sequences matched HLA alleles.

The TCR comes from a woman between 65 and 79 years old in good health and CMV-seropositive. The rearrangement uses TRBV4-2 and TRBJ1-2, with D unresolved. The sequencing sample was made of PBMCs. This CDR3 reads CASSQEDGGRNYGYTF. The CDR3 coding sequence is TGTGCCAGCAGCCAAGAGGACGGAGGCAGGAACTATGGCTACACCTTC.